Each of the 8 T cell receptor beta chains below was sequenced from the same sample in a study of shared clonotypes between healthy human individuals. Produced via immunoSEQ multiplex PCR; TCRdb's table is partial and in-frame only. This table has hundreds of thousands of clones, approximately 79% appearing once. Sequences were obtained from memory CD4+ T cells sorted from blood. Documented subset: CD45RA-negative fraction. These receptors all come from a woman in her 30s in good health.

This clone was picked up one time. The J gene is TRBJ2-7, the V gene TRBV5-1; 9 nucleotides agree with TRBD2. V shed 0 bases, J shed 0 bases, and the junction held 4 bases outside the gene matches. The CDR3 totals 16 residues. Germline V lookup: CDR1 SGHRS, CDR2 YFSETQ. In nucleotides, the CDR3 is TGCGCCAGCAGCTTGGATCTAGCGGGAACCTCCTACGAGCAGTACTTC. This codes for CASSLDLAGTSYEQYF. The full variable domain, with the rest looked up from reference TRBV5-1 and TRBJ2-7, is KAGVTQTPRYLIKTRGQQVTLSCSPISGHRSVSWYQQTPGQGLQFLFEYFSETQRNKGNFPGRFSGRQFSNSRSEMNVSTLELGDSALYLCASSLDLAGTSYEQYFGPGTRLTVT.

The chain recombines TRBV11-2 with TRBJ2-1, with D possibly matching TRBD2 (6 bases). The CDR3 is 15 residues long. Germline values: CDR1 SGHAT, CDR2 FQNNGV. The ends were cut back, 5 bases at V and 3 bases at J, with 14 bases in the middle. Here the CDR3 DNA reads TGTGCCAGCAGCGCCGGGACTCGAAGCTACAATGAGCAGTTCTTC. The encoded protein is CASSAGTRSYNEQFF. Full variable domain (rest looked up from reference TRBV11-2 and TRBJ2-1): EAGVAQSPRYKIIEKRQSVAFWCNPISGHATLYWYQQILGQGPKLLIQFQNNGVVDDSQLPKDRFSAERLKGVDSTLKIQPAKLEDSAVYLCASSAGTRSYNEQFFGPGTRLTVL.

J is TRBJ1-1 and V is TRBV7-9; D is unresolved. V lost 5 bases and J lost 8, with 12 bases in between. Germline values: CDR1 SEHNR, CDR2 FQNEAQ (reference sequence). The CDR3 sequence is 12 residues long. The CDR3: CASSPAAGEAFF. The CDR3, as DNA: TGTGCCAGCAGCCCGGCGGCAGGCGAAGCTTTCTTT.

The gene calls are TRBV5-1 and TRBJ2-2, with D unclear. Germline assignment: CDR1 SGHRS and CDR2 YFSETQ. The CDR3 spans 17 residues. Trimming stripped 0 bases from V and 2 bases from J, with 14 bases between. CDR3 bases: TGCGCCAGCAGCTTGGGACCCGAATCAGATAACACCGGGGAGCTGTTTTTT. Its translation: CASSLGPESDNTGELFF.

At least ten counts were recorded for this clone. The CDR3 here is CATEPGTSGRNEQFF. As DNA, the CDR3 is TGTGCCACCGAGCCCGGCACTAGCGGGAGGAATGAGCAGTTCTTC. This chain uses TRBV6-1 with TRBJ2-1; 12 nucleotides align to TRBD2. The V and J ends lost 10 bases and 7 bases, in that order; junction bases with no gene match: 11. Per germline, CDR1 MNHNS and CDR2 SASEGT. The CDR3 covers 15 residues.

The sample holds a few counts of this clone. CDR3 amino acids: CASSQGIGVIGETQYF. The CDR3 nucleotides read TGCGCCAGCAGCCAAGGGATAGGGGTAATCGGAGAGACCCAGTACTTC. The J gene is TRBJ2-5, the V gene TRBV4-1; tentatively, D is TRBD1 (5 bases). V was cut by 1 base and J by 4 bases, with 16 bases left in between. Germline CDR1 MGHRA, CDR2 YSYEKL. The CDR3 length is 16 residues.

This chain joins TRBV10-1 and TRBJ2-7; possible D gene TRBD1, 5 bases. Germline V CDR1 and CDR2: WNHNN, SYGVQD (reference sequence). This CDR3 region has 11 residues. The V and J ends lost 7 bases and 4 bases respectively, with 8 bases between them. The CDR3 region is CASNKGYEQYF. The CDR3 coding sequence is TGCGCCAGCAATAAGGGGTACGAGCAGTACTTC.

The CDR3 coding sequence is TGTGCCAGCAGCTTAACTGGGGTTAGCTACGAGCAGTACTTC. It yields the protein CASSLTGVSYEQYF. V is TRBV7-8 and J is TRBJ2-7; D is uncertain. V lost 2 bases and J 3 bases, leaving 11 bases between the germline ends. CDR3 size: 14 residues. Germline values: CDR1 SGHVS, CDR2 FQNEAQ.